A single TCR beta chain is shown here with its context. In Cohort 3, a recovered donor had either two negative PCRs, clearance, or symptom resolution. The sample originates from a study of blood T cell repertoires in COVID-19. This CDR3 contains 15 residues. The V gene's germline CDR1 is SGHRS and CDR2 YFSETQ. The V gene lost 0 bases and the J gene lost 0 bases, with 10 bases spanning the gap. Authors' analysis steps: Reference gene primer amplification gave nucleated cell count estimates. Sequenced by immunoSEQ multiplex PCR; TCRdb stores in-frame clones only, minus some. Clone size and the V and J calls come from that table; the DNA yielded D and trimming. The repertoire has over 300,000 clones, 75% to 90% of them found once; the top ten carry 2.2%.

The source is a man in his thirties or forties who had recovered from COVID-19. The sample consisted of PBMCs or T cells enriched from blood (not recorded which). The V and J genes are TRBV5-1 and TRBJ2-7; tentatively, D is TRBD1 (5 bases). The CDR3 is CASSLAERGSYEQYF. CDR3 DNA sequence: TGCGCCAGCAGCTTGGCAGAAAGGGGCTCCTACGAGCAGTACTTC.